A selection of T cell receptor beta chains follows, all from one sample in a study of shared clonotypes between healthy human individuals. Profiling relied on immunoSEQ multiplex PCR, and the TCRdb table lists in-frame clones only, not all of them. The sample has 2,500,000 or so clones, roughly 92% seen once. Source material: naive CD4+ T cells from PBMCs. The receptors stem from a man aged 18 to 29 in good health. Some clones in this sample may be carry-over from other donors' samples. Each CDR3 is given without its conserved first and last residue. A D gene is named only where the DNA matches it firmly. Only part of the rows carry a size: once, few, many, or a class if the clone is expanded.

clone size: .
D gene: TRBD1
V gene: TRBV4-1
CDR3 protein: ASSQADRGDQPQH

clone size: .
D gene: .
V gene: TRBV7-2
CDR3 protein: ASSSQVLGEQY

clone size: .
D gene: TRBD2
V gene: TRBV11-2
CDR3 protein: ASSPLRAGDDNEQF

clone size: .
D gene: .
V gene: TRBV28
CDR3 protein: ASSPHNAVNHEQY

clone size: .
D gene: TRBD1
V gene: TRBV28
CDR3 protein: ASSPGQGETQY

clone size: .
D gene: TRBD1
V gene: TRBV18
CDR3 protein: ASSQGTGVSYEQY

clone size: .
D gene: TRBD2
V gene: TRBV2
CDR3 protein: ANKLGLAGNERTQY

clone size: .
D gene: TRBD2
V gene: TRBV5-4
CDR3 protein: ASSLEAGVGQETQY

clone size: .
D gene: TRBD1
V gene: TRBV2
CDR3 protein: ASGKGARGNIQY

clone size: .
D gene: TRBD2
V gene: TRBV18
CDR3 protein: ASSPGTSGRLSEQF

clone size: .
D gene: .
V gene: TRBV2
CDR3 protein: ASSELGTRSSTDTQY

clone size: .
D gene: .
V gene: TRBV4-1
CDR3 protein: ASSHNSRGSRGTGELF

clone size: .
D gene: .
V gene: TRBV4-2
CDR3 protein: ASSPVLGETQY

clone size: .
D gene: .
V gene: TRBV11-3
CDR3 protein: ASSLQRGGGTDTQY

clone size: once
D gene: .
V gene: TRBV19
CDR3 protein: ASNMGPGEQY

clone size: .
D gene: .
V gene: TRBV7-3
CDR3 protein: ASSLSWSFTDTQY

clone size: .
D gene: TRBD1
V gene: TRBV2
CDR3 protein: ASSLRTGDDEQY

clone size: few
D gene: TRBD1
V gene: TRBV7-9
CDR3 protein: ASSSITGTGGTYT

clone size: .
D gene: TRBD1
V gene: TRBV6-1
CDR3 protein: ASSGQGRGNQPQH

clone size: .
D gene: TRBD1
V gene: TRBV28
CDR3 protein: ASNGTGRKNQPQH

clone size: .
D gene: TRBD2
V gene: TRBV9
CDR3 protein: ASSVVGGRTYNEQF

clone size: .
D gene: .
V gene: TRBV6-5
CDR3 protein: ASSYSGVRGNTIY

clone size: .
D gene: TRBD2
V gene: TRBV6-5
CDR3 protein: ASSPRGGHEQY

clone size: .
D gene: .
V gene: TRBV28
CDR3 protein: ASSQDSPEAF

clone size: .
D gene: TRBD1
V gene: TRBV19
CDR3 protein: ATQDRGASGANVLT

clone size: .
D gene: .
V gene: TRBV4-2
CDR3 protein: ASSQGVPPGYT

clone size: .
D gene: .
V gene: TRBV2
CDR3 protein: ASSEETGHEQY

clone size: .
D gene: TRBD1
V gene: TRBV6-6
CDR3 protein: ASSPGTGRTYGYT

clone size: .
D gene: .
V gene: TRBV11-2
CDR3 protein: ASSTRTGTGELF

clone size: .
D gene: TRBD1
V gene: TRBV5-6
CDR3 protein: ASSLKGQSGSGELF

clone size: .
D gene: TRBD2
V gene: TRBV5-1
CDR3 protein: ASSSGLAGVWGNIQY

clone size: .
D gene: .
V gene: TRBV7-2
CDR3 protein: ASSFAGQTVTEAF

clone size: .
D gene: .
V gene: TRBV19
CDR3 protein: ASSPTGNYGYT

clone size: .
D gene: TRBD1
V gene: TRBV5-1
CDR3 protein: ASSSRGQVANYGYT

clone size: once
D gene: .
V gene: TRBV6-6
CDR3 protein: ASSYGHRDTIY

clone size: .
D gene: .
V gene: TRBV7-2
CDR3 protein: ASSPGRARDQPQH

clone size: .
D gene: .
V gene: TRBV7-9
CDR3 protein: ASSFPTGSSGNTIY

clone size: .
D gene: .
V gene: TRBV5-4
CDR3 protein: ASSPPGWSYNEQF